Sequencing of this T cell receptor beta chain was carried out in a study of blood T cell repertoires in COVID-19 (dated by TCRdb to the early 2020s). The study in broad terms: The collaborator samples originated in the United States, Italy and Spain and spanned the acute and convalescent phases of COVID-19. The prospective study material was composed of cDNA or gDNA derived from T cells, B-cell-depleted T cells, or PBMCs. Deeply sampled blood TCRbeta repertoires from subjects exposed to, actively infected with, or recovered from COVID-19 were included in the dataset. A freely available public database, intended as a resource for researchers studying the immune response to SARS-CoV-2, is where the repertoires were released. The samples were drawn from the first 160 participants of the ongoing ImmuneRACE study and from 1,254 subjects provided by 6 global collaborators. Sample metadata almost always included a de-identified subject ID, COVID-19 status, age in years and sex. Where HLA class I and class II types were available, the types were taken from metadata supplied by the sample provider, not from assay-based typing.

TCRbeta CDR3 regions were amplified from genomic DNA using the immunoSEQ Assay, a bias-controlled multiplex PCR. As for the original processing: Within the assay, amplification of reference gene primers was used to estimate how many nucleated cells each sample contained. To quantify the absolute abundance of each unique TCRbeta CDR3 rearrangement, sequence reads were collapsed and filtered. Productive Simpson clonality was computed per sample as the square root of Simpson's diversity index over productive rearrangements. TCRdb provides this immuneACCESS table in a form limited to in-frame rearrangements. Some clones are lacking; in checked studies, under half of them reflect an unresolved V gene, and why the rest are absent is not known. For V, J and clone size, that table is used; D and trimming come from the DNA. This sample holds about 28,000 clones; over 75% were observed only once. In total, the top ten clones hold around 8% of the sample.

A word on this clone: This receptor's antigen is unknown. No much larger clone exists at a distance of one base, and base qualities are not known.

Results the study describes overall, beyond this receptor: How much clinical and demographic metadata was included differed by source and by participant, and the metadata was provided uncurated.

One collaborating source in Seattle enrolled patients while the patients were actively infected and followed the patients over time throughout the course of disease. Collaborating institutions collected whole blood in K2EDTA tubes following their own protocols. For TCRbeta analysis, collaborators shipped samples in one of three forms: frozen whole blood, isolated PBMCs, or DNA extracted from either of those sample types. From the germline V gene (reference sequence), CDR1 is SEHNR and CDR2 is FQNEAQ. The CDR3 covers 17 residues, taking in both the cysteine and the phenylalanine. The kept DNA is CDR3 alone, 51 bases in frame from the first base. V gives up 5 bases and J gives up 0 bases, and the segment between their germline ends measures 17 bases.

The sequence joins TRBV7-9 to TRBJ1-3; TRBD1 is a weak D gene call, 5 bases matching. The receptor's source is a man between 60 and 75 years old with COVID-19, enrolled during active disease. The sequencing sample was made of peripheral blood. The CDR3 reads CASSPIGGPLSGNTIYF. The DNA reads TGTGCCAGCAGCCCGATCGGGGGTCCACTCTCTGGAAACACCATATATTTT.